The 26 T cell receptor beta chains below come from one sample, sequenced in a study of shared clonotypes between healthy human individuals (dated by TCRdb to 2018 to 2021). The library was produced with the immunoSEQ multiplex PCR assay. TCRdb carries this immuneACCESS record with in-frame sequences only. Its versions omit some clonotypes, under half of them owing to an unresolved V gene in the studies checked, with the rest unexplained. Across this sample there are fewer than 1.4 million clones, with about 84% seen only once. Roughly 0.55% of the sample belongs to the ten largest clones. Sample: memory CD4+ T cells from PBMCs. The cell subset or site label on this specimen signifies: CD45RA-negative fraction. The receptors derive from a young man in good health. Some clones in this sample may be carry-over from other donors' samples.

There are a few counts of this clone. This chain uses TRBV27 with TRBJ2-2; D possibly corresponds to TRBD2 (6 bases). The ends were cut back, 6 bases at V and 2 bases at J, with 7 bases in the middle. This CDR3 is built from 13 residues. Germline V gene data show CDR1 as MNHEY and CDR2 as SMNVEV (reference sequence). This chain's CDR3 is CASRRDNTGELFF. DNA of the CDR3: TGTGCCAGCAGGCGGGACAACACCGGGGAGCTGTTTTTT.

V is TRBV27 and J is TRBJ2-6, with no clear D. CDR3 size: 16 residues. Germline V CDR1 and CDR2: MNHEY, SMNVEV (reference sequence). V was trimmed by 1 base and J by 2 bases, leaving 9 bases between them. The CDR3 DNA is TGTGCCAGCAGTTTATTAGGCGGTCCTGGGGCCAACGTCCTGACTTTC. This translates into CASSLLGGPGANVLTF.

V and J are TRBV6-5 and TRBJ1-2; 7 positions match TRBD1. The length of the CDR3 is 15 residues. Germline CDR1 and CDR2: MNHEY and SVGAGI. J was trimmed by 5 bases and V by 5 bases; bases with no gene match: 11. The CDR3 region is CASSPRGGGAYGYTF. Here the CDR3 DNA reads TGTGCCAGCAGTCCCAGGGGAGGGGGCGCGTATGGCTACACCTTC.

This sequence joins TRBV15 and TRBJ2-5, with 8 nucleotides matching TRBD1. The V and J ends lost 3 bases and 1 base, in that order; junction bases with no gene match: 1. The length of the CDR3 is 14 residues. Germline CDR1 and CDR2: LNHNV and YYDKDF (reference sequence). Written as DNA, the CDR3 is TGTGCCACCAGCAGGGACAGGGCCCAAGAGACCCAGTACTTC. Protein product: CATSRDRAQETQYF.

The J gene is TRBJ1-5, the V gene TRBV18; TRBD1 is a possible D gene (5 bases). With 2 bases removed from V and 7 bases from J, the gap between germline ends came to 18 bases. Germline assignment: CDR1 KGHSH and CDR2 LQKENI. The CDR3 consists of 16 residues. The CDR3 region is CASSPRGPSEGQPQHF. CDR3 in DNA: TGTGCCAGCTCACCAAGGGGTCCCTCGGAAGGCCAGCCCCAGCATTTT.

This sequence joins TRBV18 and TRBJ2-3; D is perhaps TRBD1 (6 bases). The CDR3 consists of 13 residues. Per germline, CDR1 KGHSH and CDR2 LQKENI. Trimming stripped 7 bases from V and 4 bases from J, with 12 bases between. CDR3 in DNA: TGTGCCAGCTTTAAATCAGGGGCAGATACGCAGTATTTT. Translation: CASFKSGADTQYF.

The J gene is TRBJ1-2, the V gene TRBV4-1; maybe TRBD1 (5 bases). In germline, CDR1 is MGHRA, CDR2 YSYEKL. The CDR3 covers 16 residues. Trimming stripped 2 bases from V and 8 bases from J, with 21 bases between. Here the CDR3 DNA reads TGCGCCAGCAGCCAACTGGGGCCTTACGTTTCGCCGGGCTACACCTTC. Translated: CASSQLGPYVSPGYTF.

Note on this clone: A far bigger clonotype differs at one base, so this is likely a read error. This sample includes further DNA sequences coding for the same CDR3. This CDR3 reads CASSLVGPTKNIQYF. CDR3 bases: TGTGCCAGCAGCTTAGTCGGGCCCACCAAAAACATTCAGTACTTC. The rearrangement joins TRBV7-7 to TRBJ2-4; D is uncertain. V shed 1 base and J shed 2 bases, with 9 bases lying between them. The germline gives CDR1 SSHAT, CDR2 FNYEAQ (reference sequence). This CDR3 comprises 15 residues.

The DNA of the CDR3 is TGTGCCAGCCTGGGGACAGGGTGGCGAGAGACCCAGTACTTC. Amino acids: CASLGTGWRETQYF. The chain uses TRBV2 and TRBJ2-5; 9 nucleotides align to TRBD1. Germline V gives CDR1 SNHLY, CDR2 FYNNEI. V lost 8 bases to trimming and J lost 4 bases; unmatched junction nucleotides: 8. CDR3 length equals 14 residues. Looking up the rest from reference TRBV2 and TRBJ2-5 gives the full variable domain: EPEVTQTPSHQVTQMGQEVILRCVPISNHLYFYWYRQILGQKVEFLVSFYNNEISEKSEIFDDQFSVERPDGSNFTLKIRSTKLEDSAMYFCASLGTGWRETQYFGPGTRLLVL.

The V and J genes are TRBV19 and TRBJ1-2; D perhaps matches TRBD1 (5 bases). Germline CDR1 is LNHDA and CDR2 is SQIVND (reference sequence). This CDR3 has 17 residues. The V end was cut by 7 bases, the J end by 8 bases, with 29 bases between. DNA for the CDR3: TGTGCCAGTACCCGATGGGCCGAGATGTTGGGAGGGGAAGGCTACACCTTC. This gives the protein CASTRWAEMLGGEGYTF.

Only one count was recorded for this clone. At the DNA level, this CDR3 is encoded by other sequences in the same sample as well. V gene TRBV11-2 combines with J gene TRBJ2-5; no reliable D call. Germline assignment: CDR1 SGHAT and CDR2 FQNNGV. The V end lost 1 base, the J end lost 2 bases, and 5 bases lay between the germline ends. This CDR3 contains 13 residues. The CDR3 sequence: CASSLGQQETQYF. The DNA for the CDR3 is TGTGCCAGCAGCTTAGGCCAGCAAGAGACCCAGTACTTC.

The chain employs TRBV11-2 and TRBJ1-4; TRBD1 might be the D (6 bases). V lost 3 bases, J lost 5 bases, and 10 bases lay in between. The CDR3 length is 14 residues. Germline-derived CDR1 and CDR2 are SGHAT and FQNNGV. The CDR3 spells CASSFRTANEKLFF. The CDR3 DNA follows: TGTGCCAGCAGCTTTAGGACAGCGAATGAAAAACTGTTTTTT.

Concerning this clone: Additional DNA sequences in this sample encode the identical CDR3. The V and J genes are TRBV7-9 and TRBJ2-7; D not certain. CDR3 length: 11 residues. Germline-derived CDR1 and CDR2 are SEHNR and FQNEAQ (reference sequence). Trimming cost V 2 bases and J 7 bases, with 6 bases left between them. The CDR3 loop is CASSLFGEQYF. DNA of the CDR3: TGTGCCAGCAGCTTATTCGGTGAGCAGTACTTC.

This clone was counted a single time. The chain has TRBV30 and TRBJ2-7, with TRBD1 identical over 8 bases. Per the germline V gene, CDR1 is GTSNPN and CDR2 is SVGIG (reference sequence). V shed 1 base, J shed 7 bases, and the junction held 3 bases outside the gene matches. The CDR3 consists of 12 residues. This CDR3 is CAWSETGGEQYF. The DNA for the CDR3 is TGTGCCTGGAGTGAAACAGGGGGAGAGCAGTACTTC.

The CDR3: CASSVAVANTGELFF. The CDR3 DNA reads as TGTGCCAGCAGTGTAGCGGTTGCGAACACCGGGGAGCTGTTTTTT. The chain joins TRBV2 to TRBJ2-2; a possible D gene is TRBD2 (6 bases). V was cut by 4 bases and J by 0 bases, with 9 bases left in between. This CDR3 is 15 amino acids long. Germline V lookup: CDR1 SNHLY, CDR2 FYNNEI.

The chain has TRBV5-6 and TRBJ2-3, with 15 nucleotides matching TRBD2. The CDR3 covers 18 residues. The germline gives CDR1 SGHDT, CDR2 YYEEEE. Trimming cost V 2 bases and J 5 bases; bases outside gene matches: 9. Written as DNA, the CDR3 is TGTGCCAGCAGCTTCGGACTAGCGGGAGGGCCACGGAAAGATACGCAGTATTTT. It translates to CASSFGLAGGPRKDTQYF.

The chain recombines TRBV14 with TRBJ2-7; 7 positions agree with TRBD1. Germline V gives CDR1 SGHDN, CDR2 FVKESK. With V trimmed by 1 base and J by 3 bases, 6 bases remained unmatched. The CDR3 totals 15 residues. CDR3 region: CASSQATSGGYEQYF. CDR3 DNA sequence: TGTGCCAGCAGCCAAGCCACTTCAGGGGGCTACGAGCAGTACTTC.

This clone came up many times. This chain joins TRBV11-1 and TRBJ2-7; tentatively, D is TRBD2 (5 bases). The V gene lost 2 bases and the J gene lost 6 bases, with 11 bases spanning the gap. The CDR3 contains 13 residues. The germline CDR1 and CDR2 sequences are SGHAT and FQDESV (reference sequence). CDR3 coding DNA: TGTGCCAGCAGCTTATTTGTGGACTCCGAGCAGTACTTC. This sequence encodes CASSLFVDSEQYF.

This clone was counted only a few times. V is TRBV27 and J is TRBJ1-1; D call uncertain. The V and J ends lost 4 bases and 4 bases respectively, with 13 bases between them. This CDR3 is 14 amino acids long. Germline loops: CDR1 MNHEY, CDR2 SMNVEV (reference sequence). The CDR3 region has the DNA TGTGCCAGCAGTTCAGTCGCGGGGAGCACTGAAGCTTTCTTT. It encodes CASSSVAGSTEAFF.

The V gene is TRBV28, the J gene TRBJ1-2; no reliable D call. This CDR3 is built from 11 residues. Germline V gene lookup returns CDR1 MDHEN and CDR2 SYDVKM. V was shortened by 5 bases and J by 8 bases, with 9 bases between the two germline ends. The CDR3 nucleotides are TGTGCCAGCAGTCCAAAGACGGGCTACACCTTC. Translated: CASSPKTGYTF.

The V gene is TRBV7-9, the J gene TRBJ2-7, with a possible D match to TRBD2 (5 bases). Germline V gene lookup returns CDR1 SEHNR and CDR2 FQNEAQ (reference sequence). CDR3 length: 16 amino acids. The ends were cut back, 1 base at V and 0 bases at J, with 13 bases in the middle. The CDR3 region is CASSLGAAGSSYEQYF. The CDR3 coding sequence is TGTGCCAGCAGCTTAGGTGCGGCGGGTAGCTCCTACGAGCAGTACTTC.

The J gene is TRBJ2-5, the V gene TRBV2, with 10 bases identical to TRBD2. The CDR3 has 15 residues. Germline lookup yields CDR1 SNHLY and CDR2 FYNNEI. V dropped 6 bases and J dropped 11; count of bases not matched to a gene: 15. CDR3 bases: TGTGCCAGCAGGCCATGGCTAGCGGGAGTGGGAGAGCAGTACTTC. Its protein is CASRPWLAGVGEQYF.

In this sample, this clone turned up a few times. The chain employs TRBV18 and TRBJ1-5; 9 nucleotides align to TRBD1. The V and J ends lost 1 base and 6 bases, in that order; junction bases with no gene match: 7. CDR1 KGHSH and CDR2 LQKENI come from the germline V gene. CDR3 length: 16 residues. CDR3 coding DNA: TGTGCCAGCTCACCACAGGGACAGGGAACAGGTCAGCCCCAGCATTTT. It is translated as CASSPQGQGTGQPQHF.

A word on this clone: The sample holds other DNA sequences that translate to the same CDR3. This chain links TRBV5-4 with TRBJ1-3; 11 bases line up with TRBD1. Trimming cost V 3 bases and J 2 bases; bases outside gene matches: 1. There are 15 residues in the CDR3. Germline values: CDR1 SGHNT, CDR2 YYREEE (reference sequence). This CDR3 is CASSSGQGAGNTIYF. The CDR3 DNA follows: TGTGCCAGCAGCTCGGGACAGGGGGCTGGAAACACCATATATTTT.

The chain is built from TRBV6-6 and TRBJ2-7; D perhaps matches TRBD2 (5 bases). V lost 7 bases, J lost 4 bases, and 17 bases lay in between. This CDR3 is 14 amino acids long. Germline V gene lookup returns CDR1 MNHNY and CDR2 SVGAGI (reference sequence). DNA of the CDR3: TGTGCCAGCACCTCCCGAGGGAACGGTTACGAGCAGTACTTC. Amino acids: CASTSRGNGYEQYF.

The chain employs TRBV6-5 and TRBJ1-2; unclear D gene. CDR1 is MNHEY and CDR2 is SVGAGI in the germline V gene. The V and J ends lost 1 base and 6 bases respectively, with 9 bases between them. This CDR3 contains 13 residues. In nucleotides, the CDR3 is TGTGCCAGCAGTTACTTAGAGGGAAATGGCTACACCTTC. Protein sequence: CASSYLEGNGYTF.